This T cell receptor (beta chain) was profiled in a study of control samples from healthy donors and cancer patients. V lost 5 bases, J lost 2 bases, and 4 bases lay in between. CDR3 size: 11 residues. Method: immunoSEQ multiplex PCR; TCRdb's copy keeps in-frame clones and lacks some. The data contain 150,000 to 200,000 clones, about 94% of them singletons. This clone was counted between two and nine times. At the DNA level, this CDR3 is encoded by other sequences in the same sample as well. The chain uses TRBV12-3 or TRBV12-4 and TRBJ2-7, with D uncertain. This receptor was obtained from a woman in her forties in good health. The sequenced sample consisted of blood. The CDR3 loop is CASSPAYEQYF. CDR3 bases: TGTGCCAGCAGTCCCGCCTACGAGCAGTACTTC.